The text below deals with one T cell receptor (beta chain). Only in-frame clones appear in the TCRdb table, and some are missing; sequencing was by immunoSEQ multiplex PCR. The sample lists tens of thousands of clones; roughly 94% were seen once. The sample comes from a study of technical replicates of blood from several donors. The length of the CDR3 is 14 residues. Trimming left V 0 bases short and J 4 bases short, with 9 bases between. From germline, CDR1 is MNHEY and CDR2 SVGAGI. The sequenced sample was T cells isolated from PBMCs. This clonotype was obtained from a human donor in good health. The chain couples TRBV6-5 to TRBJ1-2; unclear D gene. CDR3 protein: CASSYSKTAYGYTF. In DNA form, the CDR3 reads TGTGCCAGCAGTTACTCGAAAACAGCCTATGGCTACACCTTC.